The source of this TCR beta chain is a study of beta chain features in type 1 diabetes. At the level of the study: The study examined about 110,000,000 sorted cells across all samples.

The CDR3 has 14 amino acids. Unmatched junction bases numbered 5, after V lost 10 bases and J lost 1 base. Germline CDR1 is SNHLY and CDR2 is FYNNEI. In its sample, this clone was seen a few times. Its antigen is unknown. Reverse transcription of all isolated RNA meant that expressed TCRB transcripts were sequenced. The read count averaged about 3.57 million across naive, central memory and regulatory T cell samples. Assay used: immunoSEQ multiplex PCR; TCRdb lists only in-frame clones, some missing. Of over 150,000 clones in the sample, about 13% are singletons; the top ten hold 0.62%. Overall study findings and caveats: Whether TCRB rearrangement is influenced by HLA type went unresolved here.

The sample was central memory CD4+ T cells from blood. The sequence was obtained from a woman aged 18 to 35 in good health. The rearrangement links TRBV2 to TRBJ2-1, with 9 bases fitting TRBD1. The CDR3 sequence: CATDGQGSYNEQFF. Here the CDR3 DNA reads TGTGCCACCGACGGACAGGGGTCCTACAATGAGCAGTTCTTC.